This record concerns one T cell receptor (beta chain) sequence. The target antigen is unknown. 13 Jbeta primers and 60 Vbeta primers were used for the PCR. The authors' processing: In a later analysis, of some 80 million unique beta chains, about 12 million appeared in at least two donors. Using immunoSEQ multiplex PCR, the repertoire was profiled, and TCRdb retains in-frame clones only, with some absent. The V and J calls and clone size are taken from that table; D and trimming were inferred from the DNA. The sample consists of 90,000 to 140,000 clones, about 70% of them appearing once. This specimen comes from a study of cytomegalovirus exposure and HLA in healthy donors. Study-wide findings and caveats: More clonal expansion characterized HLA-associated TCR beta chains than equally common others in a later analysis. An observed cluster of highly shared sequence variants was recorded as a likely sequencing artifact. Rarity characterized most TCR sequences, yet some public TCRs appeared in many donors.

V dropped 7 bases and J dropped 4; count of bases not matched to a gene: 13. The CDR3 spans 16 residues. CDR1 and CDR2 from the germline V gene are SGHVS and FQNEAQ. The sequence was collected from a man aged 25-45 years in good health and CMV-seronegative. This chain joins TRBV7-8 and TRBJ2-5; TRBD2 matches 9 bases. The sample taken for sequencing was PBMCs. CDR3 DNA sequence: TGTGCCAGCACCCTACGGCGACTAGCGGCCGGAGAGACCCAGTACTTC. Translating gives CASTLRRLAAGETQYF.